The rows below give T cell receptor beta chains drawn from one sample of a study of T cell changes during pregnancy in multiple sclerosis. Generated by immunoSEQ multiplex PCR, the TCRdb table keeps only in-frame clones and is missing some. The table shows 40,000 to 55,000 clones, with approximately 91% occurring only once. This sample comprised CD8+ T cells from peripheral blood mononuclear cells, obtained after pregnancy. These receptors were collected from a female donor with multiple sclerosis, enrolled in a pregnancy study. Each CDR3 is given with its conserved first and last residue. A D gene is named only where the DNA matches it firmly. Only some rows state a clone size, as once, few, many or a class for expanded clones.

d_gene | j_gene | v_gene | abundance | CDR3nt | CDR3aa
. | TRBJ2-7 | TRBV7-9 | . | TGTGCCAGCAGCTTAGGGAGCGGGTACGAGCAGTACTTC | CASSLGSGYEQYF
. | TRBJ1-1 | TRBV10-3 | . | TGTGCCATCAGTGAGTCTGCAGGGGCAGTGAACACTGAAGCTTTCTTT | CAISESAGAVNTEAFF
. | TRBJ1-2 | TRBV19 | . | TGTGCCAGTAGTGGACCGGGACTGTACTATGGCTACACCTTC | CASSGPGLYYGYTF
. | TRBJ2-1 | TRBV5-1 | . | TGCGCCAGCAGCTTTCACGGGAGCCGAGACTACAATGAGCAGTTCTTC | CASSFHGSRDYNEQFF
TRBD2 | TRBJ2-1 | TRBV14 | few | TGTGCCAGCAGCCAAGTCGGCGGGGGGCCCTACAATGAGCAGTTCTTC | CASSQVGGGPYNEQFF
. | TRBJ2-5 | TRBV7-9 | . | TGTGCCAGCAGCCAACCGGGACTCCATGAGACCCAGTACTTC | CASSQPGLHETQYF
TRBD2 | TRBJ2-5 | TRBV4-1 | . | TGCGCCAGCAGCCAACACTCGGGGGGGGCCGTGGAGACCCAGTACTTC | CASSQHSGGAVETQYF
. | TRBJ2-7 | TRBV21-1 | once | TGTGCCAGCAGCAAAGAGGTGGAGTGCTACGAGCAGTACTTC | CASSKEVECYEQYF
TRBD1 | TRBJ2-4 | TRBV7-2 | . | TGTGCCAGCAGCTCCATCACAGGGGGAACCAAAAACATTCAGTACTTC | CASSSITGGTKNIQYF
TRBD1 | TRBJ1-1 | TRBV6-4 | medium-sized | TGTGCCAGCAGTGATGGACAGGAGAACACTGAAGCTTTCTTT | CASSDGQENTEAFF
. | TRBJ1-1 | TRBV6-5 | . | TGTGCCAGCAGGACTTTCACAGGGAGCACTGAAGCTTTCTTT | CASRTFTGSTEAFF
TRBD1 | TRBJ1-5 | TRBV7-2 | . | TGTGCCAGCAGCCAAGGGACAGTTCAGCCCCAGCATTTT | CASSQGTVQPQHF
TRBD2 | TRBJ2-1 | TRBV5-1 | . | TGCGCCAGCAGCTTGGACATTACGCCGGGACTATCACAGTTCTTC | CASSLDITPGLSQFF
TRBD1 | TRBJ1-1 | TRBV4-1 | . | TGCGCCAGCAGCCTCGGACAGGGGAACACTGAAGCTTTCTTT | CASSLGQGNTEAFF
. | TRBJ1-2 | TRBV29-1 | . | TGCAGCGTTGAAGAAACCAGGGCTCGCGGCTACACCTTC | CSVEETRARGYTF
. | TRBJ2-7 | TRBV5-1 | once | TGCGCCAGCAGCTTGGAAGGGGGCGAGCAGTACTTC | CASSLEGGEQYF
TRBD1 | TRBJ1-2 | TRBV13 | . | TGTGCCAGCAGCCAAGGGACAGGGTACGGCTACACCTTC | CASSQGTGYGYTF
. | TRBJ1-1 | TRBV30 | few | TGTGCCTGGGGTGCCCCGGGGGTGAGCACTGAAGCTTTCTTT | CAWGAPGVSTEAFF
. | TRBJ1-4 | TRBV4-1 | once | TGCGCCAGCAGCCCAATCGGGGGGGCTAATGAAAAACTGTTTTTT | CASSPIGGANEKLFF
. | TRBJ2-3 | TRBV6-6 | . | TGTGCCAGCAGTTATGGAGGAGGCACAGATACGCAGTATTTT | CASSYGGGTDTQYF
. | TRBJ1-5 | TRBV7-9 | many | TGTGCCAGCAGCTTAGTAGGGAGGGGTCAGCCCCAGCATTTT | CASSLVGRGQPQHF
. | TRBJ2-5 | TRBV5-1 | . | TGCGCCGGACACCAGTCTATATCTCCCCAAGAGACCCAGTACTTC | CAGHQSISPQETQYF
. | TRBJ1-1 | TRBV5-6 | few | TGTGCCAGCAGCTTGGCAGTGAACACTGAAGCTTTCTTT | CASSLAVNTEAFF
. | TRBJ1-3 | TRBV27 | . | TGTGCCAGCAGGGGCGCAGGTTACTCTGGAAACACCATATATTTT | CASRGAGYSGNTIYF
. | TRBJ2-1 | TRBV11-2 | . | TGTGCCAGCAGCTTAGGGTCTAGCGCTTACAATGAGCAGTTCTTC | CASSLGSSAYNEQFF
TRBD1 | TRBJ1-4 | TRBV19 | . | TGTGCCAGTAGTAGTATAACGGGACAGCTAGAAAAACTGTTTTTT | CASSSITGQLEKLFF
TRBD2 | TRBJ2-7 | TRBV10-3 | . | TGTGCCATCAGTGCAAAGGAAACCCGGGCTAGCGGGTGTGACGAGCAGTACTTC | CAISAKETRASGCDEQYF
. | TRBJ2-3 | TRBV6-5 | . | TGTGCCAGCAGTTTGGGGCACTTAACGGCAGATACGCAGTATTTT | CASSLGHLTADTQYF
. | TRBJ2-3 | TRBV7-2 | once | TGTGCCAGCACCCCACCGGGTTTAGATACGCAGTATTTT | CASTPPGLDTQYF
TRBD1 | TRBJ1-3 | TRBV5-6 | . | TGTGCCAGCAGCTCCCCGGGACAGCTAAAGCTATCGGGTGGAAACACCATATATTTT | CASSSPGQLKLSGGNTIYF
. | TRBJ2-7 | TRBV29-1 | . | TGCAGCGTTGAAAACAGGACGAGCTACGAGCAGTACTTC | CSVENRTSYEQYF
TRBD1 | TRBJ1-2 | TRBV27 | . | TGTGCCAGCAGCCACTCCCCGGACAGGGGGCATGGCTACACCTTC | CASSHSPDRGHGYTF
. | TRBJ2-7 | TRBV6-1 | . | TGTGCCAGCAGTGAATACGGGGGGCGAGGGCACGAGCAGTACTTC | CASSEYGGRGHEQYF
. | TRBJ1-1 | TRBV4-2 | . | TGTGCCAGCAGCCAAGAGGGGGGGTGGGTCGCTGAAGCTTTCTTT | CASSQEGGWVAEAFF
TRBD1 | TRBJ2-7 | TRBV7-9 | . | TGTGCCAGCAGCCGGGACAGGAGCTACGAGCAGTACTTC | CASSRDRSYEQYF
TRBD1 | TRBJ2-1 | TRBV7-9 | . | TGTGCCAGCAGCACAGGACAGGGAATCACCTACAATGAGCAGTTCTTC | CASSTGQGITYNEQFF
TRBD2 | TRBJ2-2 | TRBV11-2 | . | TGTGCCGGCCGGCGGGGGGGCGATACCGGGGAGCTGTTTTTT | CAGRRGGDTGELFF